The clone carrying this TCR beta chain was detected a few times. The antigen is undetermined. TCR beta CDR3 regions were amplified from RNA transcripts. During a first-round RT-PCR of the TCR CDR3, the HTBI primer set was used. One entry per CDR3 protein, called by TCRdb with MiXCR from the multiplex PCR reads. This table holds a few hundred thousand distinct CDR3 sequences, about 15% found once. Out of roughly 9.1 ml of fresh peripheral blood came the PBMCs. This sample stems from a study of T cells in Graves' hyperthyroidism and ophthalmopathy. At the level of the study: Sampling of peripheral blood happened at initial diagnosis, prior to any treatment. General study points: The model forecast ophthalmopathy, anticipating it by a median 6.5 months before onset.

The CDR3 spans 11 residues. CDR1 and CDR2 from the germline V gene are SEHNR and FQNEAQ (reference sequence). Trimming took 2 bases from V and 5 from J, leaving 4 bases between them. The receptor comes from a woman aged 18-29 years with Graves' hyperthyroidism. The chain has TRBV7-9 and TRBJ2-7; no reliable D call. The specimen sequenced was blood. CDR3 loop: CASSLTHEQYV. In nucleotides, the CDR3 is TGTGCCAGCAGCTTAACGCACGAGCAGTACGTC.